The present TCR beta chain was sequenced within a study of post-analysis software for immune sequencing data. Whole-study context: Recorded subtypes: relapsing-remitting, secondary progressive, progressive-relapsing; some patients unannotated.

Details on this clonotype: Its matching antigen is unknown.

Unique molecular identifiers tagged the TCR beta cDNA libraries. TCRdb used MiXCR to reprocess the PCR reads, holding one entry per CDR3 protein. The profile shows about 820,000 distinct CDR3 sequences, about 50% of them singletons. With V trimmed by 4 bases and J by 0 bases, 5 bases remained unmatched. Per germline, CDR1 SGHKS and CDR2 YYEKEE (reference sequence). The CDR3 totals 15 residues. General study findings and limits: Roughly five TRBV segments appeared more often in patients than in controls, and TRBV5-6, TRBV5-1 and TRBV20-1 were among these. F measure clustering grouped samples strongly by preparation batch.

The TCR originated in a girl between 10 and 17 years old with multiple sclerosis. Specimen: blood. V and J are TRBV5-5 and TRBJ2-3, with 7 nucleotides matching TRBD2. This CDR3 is CASSVLAVSTDTQYF. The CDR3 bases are TGTGCCAGCAGCGTGCTAGCGGTTAGCACAGATACGCAGTATTTT.